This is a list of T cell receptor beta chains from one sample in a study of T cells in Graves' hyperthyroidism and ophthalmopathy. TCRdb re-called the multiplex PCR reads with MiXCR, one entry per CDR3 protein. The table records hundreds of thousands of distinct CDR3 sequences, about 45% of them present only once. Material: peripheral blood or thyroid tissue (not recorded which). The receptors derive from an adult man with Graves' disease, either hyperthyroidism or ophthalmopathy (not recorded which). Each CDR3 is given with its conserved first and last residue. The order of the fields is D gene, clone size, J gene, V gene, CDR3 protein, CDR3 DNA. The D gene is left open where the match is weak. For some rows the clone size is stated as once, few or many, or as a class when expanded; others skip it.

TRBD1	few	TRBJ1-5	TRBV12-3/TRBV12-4	CASSGTGTWQPQHF	TGTGCCAGCAGCGGGACAGGGACTTGGCAGCCCCAGCATTTT
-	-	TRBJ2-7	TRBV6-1	CASIWGGTRDFSF	TGTGCCAGCATCTGGGGGGGGACACGGGATTTTTCCTTC
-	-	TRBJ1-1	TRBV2	CASSERGENTEAFF	TGTGCCAGCAGTGAACGCGGGGAGAACACTGAAGCTTTCTTT
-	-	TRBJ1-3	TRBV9	CASSVGGAPGNTIYF	TGTGCCAGCAGCGTAGGGGGGGCGCCGGGAAACACCATATATTTT
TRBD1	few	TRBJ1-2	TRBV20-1	CSAVEGDRAGYGYTF	TGCAGTGCGGTAGAGGGGGACAGGGCGGGGTATGGCTACACCTTC
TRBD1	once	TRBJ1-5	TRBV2	CASSLGGGRSNQPQHF	TGTGCCAGCAGTTTAGGAGGGGGCAGAAGCAATCAGCCCCAGCATTTT
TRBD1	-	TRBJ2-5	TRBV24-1	CATSDLGQGVETQYF	TGTGCCACCAGTGATTTGGGACAGGGCGTGGAGACCCAGTACTTC
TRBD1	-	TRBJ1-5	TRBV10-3	CAWSGDRADQPQHF	TGTGCCTGGAGTGGGGACAGGGCGGATCAGCCCCAGCATTTT
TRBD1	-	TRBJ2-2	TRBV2	CASSYSRPGTGVAGELFF	TGTGCCAGCAGTTACTCGAGACCAGGGACAGGGGTTGCCGGGGAGCTGTTTTTT
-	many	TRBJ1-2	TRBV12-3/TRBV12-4	CASSLLVGGYTF	TGTGCCAGCAGTCTCCTCGTGGGTGGCTACACCTTC
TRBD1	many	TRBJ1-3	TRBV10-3	CAIKEGMGQLSSGNTIYF	TGTGCCATCAAGGAAGGGATGGGACAGTTGAGCTCTGGAAACACCATATATTTT